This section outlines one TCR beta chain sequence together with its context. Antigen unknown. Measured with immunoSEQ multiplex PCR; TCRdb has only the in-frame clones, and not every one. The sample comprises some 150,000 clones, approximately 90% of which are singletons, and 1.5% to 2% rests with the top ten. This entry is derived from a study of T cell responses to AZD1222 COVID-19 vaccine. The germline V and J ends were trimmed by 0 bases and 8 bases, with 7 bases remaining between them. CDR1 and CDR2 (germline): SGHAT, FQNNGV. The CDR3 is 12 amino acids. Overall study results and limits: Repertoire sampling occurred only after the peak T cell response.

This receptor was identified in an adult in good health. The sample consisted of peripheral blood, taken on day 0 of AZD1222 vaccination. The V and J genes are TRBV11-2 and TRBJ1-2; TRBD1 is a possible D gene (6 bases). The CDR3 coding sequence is TGTGCCAGCAGCTTAGAGGGGGGCGGCTACACCTTC. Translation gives CASSLEGGGYTF.